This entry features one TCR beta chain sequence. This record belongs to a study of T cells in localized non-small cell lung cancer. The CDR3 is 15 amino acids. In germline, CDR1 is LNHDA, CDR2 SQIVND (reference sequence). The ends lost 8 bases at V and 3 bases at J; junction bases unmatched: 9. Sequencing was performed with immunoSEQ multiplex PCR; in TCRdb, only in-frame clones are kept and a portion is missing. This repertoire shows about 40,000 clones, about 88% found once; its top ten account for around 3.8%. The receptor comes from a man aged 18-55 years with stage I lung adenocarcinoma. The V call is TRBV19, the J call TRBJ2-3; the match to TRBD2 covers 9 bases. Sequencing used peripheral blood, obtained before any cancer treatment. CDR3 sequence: CASGTSGYATDTQYF. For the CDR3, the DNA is TGTGCCAGTGGTACTAGCGGGTACGCTACAGATACGCAGTATTTT.